The present entry profiles one T cell receptor (beta chain) with its context. Deletions cut 2 bases from V and 7 bases from J, with 6 bases between. The CDR3 spans 12 residues. CDR1 and CDR2 from the germline V gene are SGHNT and YENEEA. This sample was included in a study of blood T cell repertoires in COVID-19. Generated by immunoSEQ multiplex PCR, the TCRdb table keeps only in-frame clones and is missing some. The table records fewer than 300,000 clones, 83% of them present only once. Material: peripheral blood. This chain uses TRBV11-3 with TRBJ2-1; D uncertain. The TCR was taken from a woman in her 50s who had recovered from COVID-19. CDR3 nucleotides: TGTGCCAGCAGCTTAAATCAGAATGAGCAGTTCTTC. This encodes CASSLNQNEQFF.